Below, 13 T cell receptor beta chains from the same sample are listed, as sequenced in a study of T cell changes during pregnancy in multiple sclerosis (dated by TCRdb to between 2018 and 2021). Library preparation was by the immunoSEQ multiplex PCR assay. TCRdb took over this immuneACCESS table, retaining in-frame rearrangements with V and J assigned. Such tables are incomplete; in checked studies, under half of the missing clones stem from an unresolved V gene, and the remainder is unexplained. The sample includes under 70,000 clones, with about 92% observed a single time. The ten largest clonotypes hold about 0.64% of the sample. Sequencing used CD4+ T cells from peripheral blood mononuclear cells, obtained after pregnancy. Every receptor here comes from a female donor with multiple sclerosis, enrolled in a pregnancy study.

This chain's CDR3 is CAWRFGGFEQYF. CDR3 coding DNA: TGTGCCTGGAGATTCGGGGGGTTCGAGCAGTACTTC. The chain couples TRBV30 to TRBJ2-7; 7 nucleotides line up with TRBD2. This CDR3 comprises 12 residues. V was clipped by 3 bases and J by 6 bases; unmatched bases: 5. Germline CDR1 and CDR2: GTSNPN and SVGIG (reference sequence).

The chain joins TRBV7-9 to TRBJ2-4; 8 bases match TRBD1. The CDR3 runs 16 residues. Germline V gene sequence: CDR1 SEHNR, CDR2 FQNEAQ (reference sequence). Losses at the gene ends were 5 bases for V and 0 bases for J; bases not matched to a gene: 6. CDR3 bases: TGTGCCAGCAGCCCGGACAGGGATCTAGCCAAAAACATTCAGTACTTC. Translation gives CASSPDRDLAKNIQYF.

The chain links TRBV7-6 to TRBJ2-7; 9 nucleotides align to TRBD1. From germline, CDR1 is SGHVS and CDR2 FNYEAQ. V was clipped by 1 base and J by 3 bases; unmatched bases: 7. The CDR3 runs to 16 residues. The CDR3 DNA follows: TGTGCCAGCAGCTTAGTTCTCTCGGGACAGGGCTACGAGCAGTACTTC. This gives the protein CASSLVLSGQGYEQYF. The full variable domain, in which reference TRBV7-6 and TRBJ2-7 provide the parts outside the CDR3, is GAGVSQSPRYKVTKRGQDVALRCDPISGHVSLYWYRQALGQGPEFLTYFNYEAQQDKSGLPNDRFSAERPEGSISTLTIQRTEQRDSAMYRCASSLVLSGQGYEQYFGPGTRLTVT.

The count of this clone is one. V usage is TRBV12-5 and J usage is TRBJ2-5; D unclear. Germline V gene lookup returns CDR1 LGHNT and CDR2 FRNRAP. The CDR3 loop spans 13 amino acids. V dropped 7 bases and J dropped 0 bases, with 9 bases sitting between them. The CDR3 DNA sequence: TGTGCTAGTGAATTAAATTACCAAGAGACCCAGTACTTC. This sequence encodes CASELNYQETQYF.

This chain joins TRBV7-8 and TRBJ2-7, with 10 bases aligning to TRBD1. The V gene end was trimmed by 2 bases and the J gene end by 3 bases; junction bases not matched to a gene: 4. Per germline, CDR1 SGHVS and CDR2 FQNEAQ. The CDR3 consists of 15 residues. DNA for the CDR3: TGTGCCAGCAGCTTAACCGGGACAGGGGACTACGAGCAGTACTTC. It encodes CASSLTGTGDYEQYF.

The CDR3 is CASSVVEEAFF. The CDR3 nucleotides are TGTGCCAGCAGTGTTGTCGAGGAAGCTTTCTTT. This chain links TRBV2 with TRBJ1-1; no clear D. Germline V gives CDR1 SNHLY, CDR2 FYNNEI. Trimming shortened V by 4 bases and J by 8 bases, and 8 bases separated the two germline ends. This CDR3 is 11 amino acids long.

J is TRBJ1-4 and V is TRBV7-2, with D tentatively TRBD1 (6 bases). This CDR3 has 16 residues. The V gene's germline CDR1 is SGHTA and CDR2 FQGNSA. Between the trimmed V and J ends, which lost 1 base and 2 bases, there was a span of 11 bases. CDR3 protein: CASSLGLQGTNEKLFF. The CDR3 DNA reads TGTGCCAGCAGCTTAGGCCTACAGGGTACTAATGAAAAACTGTTTTTT.

The chain links TRBV4-3 to TRBJ2-5, with a tentative D call TRBD1 (5 bases). The V gene's germline CDR1 is LGHNA and CDR2 YSLEER. V lost 1 base, J lost 4 bases, and 16 bases lay in between. The CDR3 runs 16 residues. CDR3 loop: CASSQGQLAGRETQYF. The CDR3 DNA reads as TGCGCCAGCAGCCAAGGTCAATTGGCAGGGCGAGAGACCCAGTACTTC.

This chain uses TRBV5-6 with TRBJ2-5; no definite D call. The V gene lost 0 bases and the J gene lost 1 base, with 7 bases spanning the gap. This CDR3 has 14 amino acids. Per the germline V gene, CDR1 is SGHDT and CDR2 is YYEEEE. CDR3 sequence: CASSLGVIQETQYF. In DNA form, the CDR3 reads TGTGCCAGCAGCTTGGGAGTAATCCAAGAGACCCAGTACTTC.

The V gene is TRBV19, the J gene TRBJ1-1; tentatively, D is TRBD1 (5 bases). Looked up from germline, CDR1 is LNHDA and CDR2 is SQIVND (reference sequence). The CDR3 covers 13 residues. The germline V and J ends were trimmed by 1 base and 5 bases, with 8 bases remaining between them. CDR3 residues: CASSIGRGTEAFF. The CDR3, as DNA: TGTGCCAGTAGTATAGGAAGGGGAACTGAAGCTTTCTTT.

This clone was counted a few times. CDR3 region: CASSLLLTGSGNTIYF. In DNA, the CDR3 is TGTGCCAGCAGTCTCCTACTGACAGGCTCTGGAAACACCATATATTTT. V and J are TRBV7-9 and TRBJ1-3; tentative D call: TRBD1 (6 bases). The germline gives CDR1 SEHNR, CDR2 FQNEAQ (reference sequence). Trimming took 6 bases from V and 0 from J, leaving 15 bases between them. The CDR3 is made up of 16 amino acids.

This chain links TRBV18 with TRBJ2-7, with a tentative D call TRBD2 (5 bases). This CDR3 is 15 amino acids long. Trimming removed 2 bases from V and 6 bases from J, with 17 bases in between. The V gene's germline CDR1 is KGHSH and CDR2 LQKENI. In DNA form, the CDR3 reads TGTGCCAGCTCACCAGATATTCGGGATCCTGGCGAGCAGTACTTC. As protein: CASSPDIRDPGEQYF.

The genes are TRBV20-1 and TRBJ1-1; no clear D gene. The CDR3 has 11 amino acids. Deletions cut 2 bases from V and 3 bases from J, with 4 bases between. Germline lookup yields CDR1 DFQATT and CDR2 SNEGSKA (reference sequence). This CDR3 is CSARPHTEAFF. CDR3 bases: TGCAGTGCTAGACCTCACACTGAAGCTTTCTTT.